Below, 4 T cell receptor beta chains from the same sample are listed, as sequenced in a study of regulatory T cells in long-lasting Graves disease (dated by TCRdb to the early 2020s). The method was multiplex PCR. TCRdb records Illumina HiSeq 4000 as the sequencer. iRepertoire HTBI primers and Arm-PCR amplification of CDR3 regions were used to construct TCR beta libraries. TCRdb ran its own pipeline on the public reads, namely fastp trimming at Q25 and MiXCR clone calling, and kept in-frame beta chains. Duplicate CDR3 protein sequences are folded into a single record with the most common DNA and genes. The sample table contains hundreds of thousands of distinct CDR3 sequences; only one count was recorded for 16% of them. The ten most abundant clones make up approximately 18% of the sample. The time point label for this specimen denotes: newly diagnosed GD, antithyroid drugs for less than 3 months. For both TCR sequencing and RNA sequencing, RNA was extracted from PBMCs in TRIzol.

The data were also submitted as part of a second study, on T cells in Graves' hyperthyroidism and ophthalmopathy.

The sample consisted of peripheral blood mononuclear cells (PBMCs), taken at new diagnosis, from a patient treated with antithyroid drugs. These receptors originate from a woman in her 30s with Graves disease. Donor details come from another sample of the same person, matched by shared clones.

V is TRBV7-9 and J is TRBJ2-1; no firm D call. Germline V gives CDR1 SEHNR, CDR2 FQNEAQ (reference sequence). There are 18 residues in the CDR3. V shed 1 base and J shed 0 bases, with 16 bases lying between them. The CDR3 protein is CASSLVPWTVSSYNEQFF. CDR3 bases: TGTGCCAGCAGCTTAGTACCCTGGACGGTTAGCTCCTACAATGAGCAGTTCTTC. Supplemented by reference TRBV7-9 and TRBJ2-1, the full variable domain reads DTGVSQNPRHKITKRGQNVTFRCDPISEHNRLYWYRQTLGQGPEFLTYFQNEAQLEKSRLLSDRFSAERPKGSFSTLEIQRTEQGDSAMYLCASSLVPWTVSSYNEQFFGPGTRLTVL.

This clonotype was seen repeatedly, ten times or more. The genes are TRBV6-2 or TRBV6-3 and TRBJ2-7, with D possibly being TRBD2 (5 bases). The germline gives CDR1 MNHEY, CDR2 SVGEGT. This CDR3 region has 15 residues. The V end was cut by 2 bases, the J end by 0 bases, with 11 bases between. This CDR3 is CASSYGGAASYEQYF. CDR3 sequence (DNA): TGTGCCAGCAGTTACGGAGGAGCGGCCTCCTACGAGCAGTACTTC.

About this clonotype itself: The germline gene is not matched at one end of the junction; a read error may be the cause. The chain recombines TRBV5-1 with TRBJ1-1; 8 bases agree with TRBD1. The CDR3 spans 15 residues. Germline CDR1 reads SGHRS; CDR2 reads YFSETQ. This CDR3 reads CASSHSGQGNTGAFF. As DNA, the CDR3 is TGCGCCAGCAGCCATTCCGGACAGGGTAACACTGGAGCTTTCTTT. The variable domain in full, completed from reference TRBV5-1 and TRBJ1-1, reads KAGVTQTPRYLIKTRGQQVTLSCSPISGHRSVSWYQQTPGQGLQFLFEYFSETQRNKGNFPGRFSGRQFSNSRSEMNVSTLELGDSALYLCASSHSGQGNTGAFFGQGTRLTVV.

For the CDR3, the DNA is TGTGCCAGCAGCGTAGGAGGGACAGACTCTGGGGCCAACGTCCTGACTTTC. It is translated as CASSVGGTDSGANVLTF. The chain recombines TRBV9 with TRBJ2-6; 7 bases map to TRBD1. V lost 0 bases to trimming and J lost 0 bases; unmatched junction nucleotides: 3. The CDR3 runs to 17 residues. Germline loops: CDR1 SGDLS, CDR2 YYNGEE.